One T cell receptor beta chain is described in this entry. Its antigen is not identified. This specimen comes from a study of PD-L1 blockade in urothelial cancer. Looking at the study overall: Bladder-origin urothelial cancer in males described about 90% of the 29 patients. Blood was analyzed 3 weeks (second dose) and 6 weeks after treatment start. Study-wide findings and caveats: Tumor-associated blood clones were expanded more by durable-benefit patients at 3 weeks.

Synthetic TCR analog templates were added to each PCR reaction. Some clones are missing from TCRdb's copy, which holds only in-frame ones; the method was immunoSEQ multiplex PCR. Here the sample spans about 48,000 clones, about 86% being singletons. The time point: peripheral blood 6 weeks after treatment start. The receptor's source is a man aged 55 to 70 with urothelial cancer. The sample in question was PBMCs, obtained around atezolizumab (anti-PD-L1) treatment.

The CDR3 coding sequence is TGTGCCTGGCGAACCAGGGGGTCGGATGAGCAGTTCTTC. Translating it yields CAWRTRGSDEQFF. The V gene is TRBV30, the J gene TRBJ2-1; 7 nucleotides align to TRBD1. The J segment lost 8 bases and the V segment lost 5 bases, leaving 9 bases of the junction unmatched. The CDR3 consists of 13 residues. Germline CDR1 reads GTSNPN; CDR2 reads SVGIG (reference sequence).